The 17 T cell receptor beta chains below were found in one sample sequenced in a study of T cell repertoires in cytomegalovirus infection. One entry per CDR3 protein, called by TCRdb with MiXCR from the reads. The sample has some 680,000 distinct CDR3 sequences; 35% to 45% are singletons. The sequenced sample consisted of PBMCs. The receptor set was obtained from a human donor in good health (CMV status not recorded). Some clones in this sample may be carry-over from other donors' samples.

The genes are TRBV12-3 or TRBV12-4 and TRBJ2-7; tentatively, D is TRBD1 or TRBD2 (5 bases each). Trimming removed 2 bases from V and 3 bases from J, with 11 bases in between. The length of the CDR3 is 14 residues. The CDR3 sequence: CASSLSSGRYEQYF. In DNA, the CDR3 is TGTGCCAGCAGTTTAAGCTCGGGGCGCTACGAGCAGTACTTC.

The chain combines TRBV2 with TRBJ1-1; no firm D call. The V end was cut by 3 bases, the J end by 4 bases, with 9 bases between. The CDR3 runs to 13 residues. The germline gives CDR1 SNHLY, CDR2 FYNNEI. The CDR3 DNA reads TGTGCCAGCAGTGAGTTTCCGGTCACTGAAGCTTTCTTT. This translates into CASSEFPVTEAFF.

About this clonotype itself: No conserved phenylalanine or tryptophan ends this CDR3, so it is likely a read error. V and J are TRBV28 and TRBJ2-6; no reliable D call. Trimming removed 2 bases from V and 0 bases from J, with 8 bases in between. The CDR3 runs 16 residues. Germline V lookup: CDR1 MDHEN, CDR2 SYDVKM. CDR3: CASSLLLYSGANVLTL. The CDR3 nucleotides are TGTGCCAGCAGTTTACTTCTCTACTCTGGGGCCAACGTCCTGACTTTA.

This clonotype was detected many times. The genes are TRBV6-1 and TRBJ2-4; D may be TRBD1 or TRBD2 (6 bases each). Germline V gene lookup returns CDR1 MNHNS and CDR2 SASEGT. CDR3 length equals 17 residues. The germline V and J ends were trimmed by 2 bases and 1 base, with 15 bases remaining between them. The CDR3 region has the DNA TGTGCCAGCAGTGAATTGGGGGGCCTTGGTGCCAAAAACATTCAGTACTTC. It yields the protein CASSELGGLGAKNIQYF.

This clonotype is a singleton in its sample. V is TRBV12-3 or TRBV12-4 and J is TRBJ2-5; tentatively, D is TRBD2 (6 bases). V was shortened by 5 bases and J by 4 bases, with 14 bases between the two germline ends. CDR3 size: 14 residues. The DNA for the CDR3 is TGTGCCAGCAGTCGCCTCGGGGGAGGAGAGACCCAGTACTTC. It encodes CASSRLGGGETQYF.

The sample holds a few counts of this clonotype. The rearrangement uses TRBV7-2 and TRBJ2-5; a possible D gene is TRBD1 (6 bases). The V gene's germline CDR1 is SGHTA and CDR2 FQGNSA. The CDR3 is 15 residues long. Trimming pared 0 bases from V and 4 bases from J, leaving 12 bases between. In DNA, the CDR3 is TGTGCCAGCAGCTTAGCCTCGGTAGGGGGAGAGACCCAGTACTTC. This translates into CASSLASVGGETQYF. The whole variable domain, filled in from reference TRBV7-2 and TRBJ2-5, reads GAGVSQSPSNKVTEKGKDVELRCDPISGHTALYWYRQSLGQGLEFLIYFQGNSAPDKSGLPSDRFSAERTGGSVSTLTIQRTQQEDSAVYLCASSLASVGGETQYFGPGTRLLVL.

This clonotype was observed a handful of times. The chain is built from TRBV28 and TRBJ1-1, with TRBD1 identical over 8 bases. V shed 4 bases and J 0 bases; nucleotides not matched to a gene: 7. CDR3 length equals 16 residues. CDR1 is MDHEN, CDR2 SYDVKM, per germline. Here the CDR3 DNA reads TGTGCCAGCAGTTCCCCCCGACAGGGGATGAACACTGAAGCTTTCTTT. It translates to CASSSPRQGMNTEAFF.

The gene calls are TRBV11-1 and TRBJ2-1; D gene unclear. The CDR3 extends over 14 amino acids. Trimming took 3 bases from V and 5 from J, leaving 11 bases between them. Germline V lookup: CDR1 SGHAT, CDR2 FQDESV (reference sequence). The CDR3 coding sequence is TGTGCCAGCAGCTTCTCGCCCGGAGACAATGAGCAGTTCTTC. Protein: CASSFSPGDNEQFF.

This clonotype was observed many times. The chain employs TRBV7-6 and TRBJ1-6; no clear D. CDR3 length: 13 amino acids. V gave up 6 bases and J gave up 6 bases, with 9 bases separating them. Germline V lookup: CDR1 SGHVS, CDR2 FNYEAQ. The CDR3 nucleotides are TGTGCCAGCAGTCTCGACGGTAATTCACCCCTCCACTTT. This codes for CASSLDGNSPLHF.

This clonotype was detected only a few times. The chain employs TRBV6-5 and TRBJ1-3, with a possible D match to TRBD1 (6 bases). V lost 6 bases and J 0 bases, leaving 12 bases between the germline ends. The CDR3 runs to 15 residues. CDR1 is MNHEY and CDR2 is SVGAGI in the germline V gene. CDR3 protein: CASRLTDSSGNTIYF. CDR3 nucleotide sequence: TGTGCCAGCAGACTGACGGACAGCTCTGGAAACACCATATATTTT.

The rearrangement joins TRBV11-2 to TRBJ2-3; the D is unclear. Trimming pared 11 bases from V and 2 bases from J, leaving 14 bases between. The CDR3 consists of 13 residues. Germline assignment: CDR1 SGHAT and CDR2 FQNNGV. The CDR3 loop reads CAPLGNSTDTQYF. The CDR3 DNA sequence: TGTGCCCCCCTGGGGAACTCCACAGATACGCAGTATTTT.

This clonotype was detected many times. The chain employs TRBV7-9 and TRBJ1-2; 9 bases map to TRBD1. V lost 2 bases and J lost 4; bases outside the gene matches: 2. Germline loops: CDR1 SEHNR, CDR2 FQNEAQ (reference sequence). The CDR3 is 14 residues long. The CDR3: CASSLLGQGYGYTF. The CDR3 DNA follows: TGTGCCAGCAGCTTATTGGGACAGGGCTATGGCTACACCTTC.

The rearrangement links TRBV7-9 to TRBJ2-5, with D perhaps TRBD2 (6 bases). Germline V CDR1 and CDR2: SEHNR, FQNEAQ (reference sequence). Trimming removed 3 bases from V and 3 bases from J, with 11 bases in between. The CDR3 consists of 14 residues. The CDR3 protein is CASSFDGEEETQYF. In DNA form, the CDR3 reads TGTGCCAGCAGCTTTGATGGGGAGGAAGAGACCCAGTACTTC. Variable domain in full (rest from reference TRBV7-9 and TRBJ2-5): DTGVSQNPRHKITKRGQNVTFRCDPISEHNRLYWYRQTLGQGPEFLTYFQNEAQLEKSRLLSDRFSAERPKGSFSTLEIQRTEQGDSAMYLCASSFDGEEETQYFGPGTRLLVL.

This chain joins TRBV27 and TRBJ2-7; D not resolved. This CDR3 region has 15 residues. Germline V gives CDR1 MNHEY, CDR2 SMNVEV (reference sequence). The germline V and J ends were trimmed by 5 bases and 2 bases, with 16 bases remaining between them. DNA for the CDR3: TGTGCCAGCAGTGCCTCGGCCCTTCTAACCTACGAGCAGTACTTC. Translating it yields CASSASALLTYEQYF.

The chain combines TRBV30 with TRBJ1-2; D not certain. The germline CDR1 and CDR2 sequences are GTSNPN and SVGIG (reference sequence). CDR3 size: 12 residues. CDR3 sequence (DNA): TGTGCTGGAGGGCACCCTTTGTATGGCTACACCTTC. As protein: CAGGHPLYGYTF. Supplemented by reference TRBV30 and TRBJ1-2, the full variable domain reads SQTIHQWPATLVQPVGSPLSLECTVEGTSNPNLYWYRQAAGRGLQLLFYSVGIGQISSEVPQNLSASRPQDRQFILSSKKLLLSDSGFYLCAGGHPLYGYTFGSGTRLTVV.

The chain has TRBV20-1 and TRBJ1-4; no firm D call. Deletions cut 6 bases from V and 1 base from J, with 18 bases between. Germline CDR1 reads DFQATT; CDR2 reads SNEGSKA (reference sequence). The CDR3 loop spans 16 amino acids. As DNA, the CDR3 is TGCAGTGCCCAATTCGGTGGTTCGGTAACTAATGAAAAACTGTTTTTT. Protein: CSAQFGGSVTNEKLFF.

The CDR3 nucleotides read TGTGCCACCAGTGATTTTGACCCGGGGGGCAATCAAGAGACCCAGTACTTC. It is translated as CATSDFDPGGNQETQYF. The J gene is TRBJ2-5, the V gene TRBV24-1; possible D gene TRBD2, 7 bases. This CDR3 is built from 17 residues. The germline gives CDR1 KGHDR, CDR2 SFDVKD. The V end lost 1 base, the J end lost 2 bases, and 16 bases lay between the germline ends.